These T cell receptor beta chains were read from a single sample in a study of cytomegalovirus exposure and HLA in healthy donors. Assay: immunoSEQ multiplex PCR; the TCRdb copy retains only in-frame clones and omits some. Seen here are approximately 80,000 clones, around 78% observed once, and the top ten hold around 2.5%. Sequenced input: PBMCs. These receptors originate from a male donor in good health and CMV-seropositive. Both conserved end residues are part of each CDR3. D genes are given only for firm matches. Expanded clones are given a class, and other clones once, few, many or no size at all.

length,V,D,size,J,DNA,CDR3
14,TRBV30,TRBD2,.,TRBJ2-1,TGTGCCTGTCGACTAGCGGGAGCGTACAATGAGCAGTTCTTC,CACRLAGAYNEQFF
14,TRBV9,TRBD1,many,TRBJ2-7,TGTGCCAGCAGCCAGGGACAGACTACCTACGAGCAGTACTTC,CASSQGQTTYEQYF
17,TRBV14,TRBD1,.,TRBJ2-7,TGTGCCAGCAGTTCTTCCCCCGGACAGGGAACCCTCTACGAGCAGTACTTC,CASSSSPGQGTLYEQYF
13,TRBV7-2,.,once,TRBJ2-5,TGTGCCAGCAGCTTAAGCGCGGAAGAGACCCAGTACTTC,CASSLSAEETQYF
13,TRBV15,.,.,TRBJ2-7,TGTGCCACCAGCAGAGATCACAACTACGAGCAGTACTTC,CATSRDHNYEQYF
14,TRBV10-3,TRBD1,.,TRBJ2-7,TGTGCCATCAGCGGGGACAGCCAAACCTACGAGCAGTACTTC,CAISGDSQTYEQYF
14,TRBV4-1,.,.,TRBJ2-7,TGCGCCAGCAGCCGCGCGGACGGGGGCTACGAGCAGTACTTC,CASSRADGGYEQYF
16,TRBV23-1,.,.,TRBJ2-1,TGCGCCAGCAGTCAATCGACGAAGGGGACCTACAATGAGCAGTTCTTC,CASSQSTKGTYNEQFF
15,TRBV9,.,.,TRBJ1-6,TGTGCCAGCAGCGTAGATGTGGGGCTAGTTTCACCCCTCCACTTT,CASSVDVGLVSPLHF
13,TRBV19,.,.,TRBJ2-3,TGTGCCAGTAGTATAGTTTCCCGAGATACGCAGTATTTT,CASSIVSRDTQYF
14,TRBV5-1,.,medium-sized,TRBJ1-1,TGCGCCAGCACCTTAGGGGTCCTGAACACTGAAGCTTTCTTT,CASTLGVLNTEAFF
16,TRBV27,.,.,TRBJ2-1,TGTGCCAGCAGTTTACTGGGCAGCTCTCTGGGCAATGAGCAGTTCTTC,CASSLLGSSLGNEQFF
11,TRBV19,.,.,TRBJ1-2,TGTGCCAGTGGGGAGAGGCTAGGAAAAACCTTC,CASGERLGKTF
17,TRBV28,TRBD2,.,TRBJ2-7,TGTGCCAGCAGTCTCCCCGTCCGGGACTACCCCACTAGAGAGCAGTACTTC,CASSLPVRDYPTREQYF
16,TRBV5-1,.,.,TRBJ1-5,TGCGCCAGCAGCTTGGGGACGGGAGGTAGCAATCAGCCCCAGCATTTT,CASSLGTGGSNQPQHF
16,TRBV27,.,.,TRBJ1-2,TGTGCCAGCAGTCCCTTCTCCACTAGCACTAACTATGGCTACACCTTC,CASSPFSTSTNYGYTF
16,TRBV19,TRBD2,.,TRBJ2-1,TGTGCCAGTAGTATGAACGGGAGGAGCTCCTACAATGAGCAGTTCTTC,CASSMNGRSSYNEQFF
12,TRBV29-1,.,.,TRBJ2-7,TGCAGCCCGGAAGGGGACTCCTACGAGCAGTACTTC,CSPEGDSYEQYF
15,TRBV10-3,TRBD1,few,TRBJ2-4,TGTGCCATCAGTGAAGGACAGGGTGGGGAAAACATTCAGTACTTC,CAISEGQGGENIQYF
14,TRBV6-4,TRBD1,.,TRBJ2-1,TGTGCCAGCAGTGACGGACAGGGGGCAAATGAGCAGTTCTTC,CASSDGQGANEQFF
16,TRBV5-5,TRBD1,once,TRBJ1-2,TGTGCCAGCAGCTCGTCCTCCGGGACAGGGTTACGAGGCTACACCTTC,CASSSSSGTGLRGYTF
16,TRBV28,TRBD2,.,TRBJ2-7,TGTGCCAGCCAACCACCAGGGCTAGCGGGAGTCTACGAGCAGTACTTC,CASQPPGLAGVYEQYF
14,TRBV9,.,many,TRBJ1-2,TGTGCCAGCAGCGTAGGTACTTCCTTGGATGGCTACACCTTC,CASSVGTSLDGYTF
14,TRBV19,.,.,TRBJ2-3,TGTGCCAGTAGTAGGGACATTAGCACAGATACGCAGTATTTT,CASSRDISTDTQYF
14,TRBV28,.,.,TRBJ2-1,TGTGCCAGCAGTTTAAACGGGAACTACAATGAGCAGTTCTTC,CASSLNGNYNEQFF
16,TRBV18,.,.,TRBJ2-6,TGTGCCAGCTCACCCGCCAGGGCGACTGGGGCCAACGTCCTGACTTTC,CASSPARATGANVLTF
15,TRBV7-2,.,.,TRBJ2-1,TGTGCCAGCAGCCCCAGGATACCGGCAGGCAATGAGCAGTTCTTC,CASSPRIPAGNEQFF
16,TRBV2,.,.,TRBJ2-7,TGTGCCAGCAGTGGAATCCTAATCGAGGCGAAATACGAGCAGTACTTC,CASSGILIEAKYEQYF
14,TRBV25-1,.,.,TRBJ1-1,TGTGCCAGCAGTGACCCTTTGTCGGGCACTGAAGCTTTCTTT,CASSDPLSGTEAFF
13,TRBV18,.,.,TRBJ1-2,TGTGCCAGCTCACCGCCATTACATTATGGCTACACCTTC,CASSPPLHYGYTF
16,TRBV10-3,TRBD2,.,TRBJ2-3,TGTGCCATCAGGTCAATGGGACTAGCGGGGGAGGATACGCAGTATTTT,CAIRSMGLAGEDTQYF
14,TRBV5-1,TRBD2,.,TRBJ2-7,TGCGCCAGCAGCTTCCAGCGGGAGATGTACGAGCAGTACTTC,CASSFQREMYEQYF
15,TRBV28,.,few,TRBJ1-5,TGTGCCAGCAGTTCTCTCATTACAGACGTTCAGCCCCAGCATTTT,CASSSLITDVQPQHF
13,TRBV6-1,TRBD2,once,TRBJ2-5,TGTGCCAGCAGGGGGGGGACCCAAGAGACCCAGTACTTC,CASRGGTQETQYF
14,TRBV6-5,TRBD1,few,TRBJ1-2,TGTGCCAGCAGTTGGAACAGGGGGAACTATGGCTACACCTTC,CASSWNRGNYGYTF
15,TRBV15,TRBD1,once,TRBJ2-7,TGTGCCACCAGCAGGGACAGGGGGCGGTGGTACGAGCAGTACTTC,CATSRDRGRWYEQYF
14,TRBV7-2,.,.,TRBJ2-7,TGTGCCAGCAGCTCGGAGGGGGCCTCCTACGAGCAGTACTTC,CASSSEGASYEQYF
15,TRBV30,TRBD1,.,TRBJ2-2,TGTGCGGCGCCACCGGGACAGATGAACACCGGGGAGCTGTTTTTT,CAAPPGQMNTGELFF
13,TRBV19,.,.,TRBJ2-7,TGTGCCAGTAGTCCGCGGGCGGATCGGGAGCAGTACTTC,CASSPRADREQYF
13,TRBV29-1,.,.,TRBJ2-2,TGCAGCGTTGAGCCTACCCGTACCGGGGAGCTGTTTTTT,CSVEPTRTGELFF
16,TRBV18,TRBD1,.,TRBJ2-5,TGTGCCAGCTCACCCATAATACAGGGGGCTGGGGAGACCCAGTACTTC,CASSPIIQGAGETQYF
11,TRBV2,TRBD1,.,TRBJ1-1,TGTGCCAGCAGTCCCAACAGGGGGGCTTTCTTT,CASSPNRGAFF
18,TRBV28,TRBD1,.,TRBJ2-3,TGTGCCAGCAGCTTCTTCCCTTACCCGGACAGGGGTACAGATACGCAGTATTTT,CASSFFPYPDRGTDTQYF
17,TRBV10-2,.,.,TRBJ2-5,TGCGCCAGCAGTGAGGAGTCCGGGAGAGACTCCCAAGAGACCCAGTACTTC,CASSEESGRDSQETQYF
15,TRBV6-4,TRBD2,few,TRBJ2-1,TGTGCCAGCAGCCAGCGGGAGGCCTCCTACAATGAGCAGTTCTTC,CASSQREASYNEQFF
14,TRBV7-9,.,once,TRBJ2-1,TGTGCCAGCACTCTGGGGGGGCTCAACAATGAGCAGTTCTTC,CASTLGGLNNEQFF
15,TRBV4-1,.,.,TRBJ2-2,TGCGCCAGCAGCCAAGTCTTGATTCAGGCCGGGGAGCTGTTTTTT,CASSQVLIQAGELFF
15,TRBV5-1,TRBD2,.,TRBJ2-1,TGCGCCAGCAGCGGGCTAGCGGGAGGGCCTCGTGAGCAGTTCTTC,CASSGLAGGPREQFF
15,TRBV27,.,.,TRBJ1-4,TGTGCCAGCAGTTTCGGTAGTGGCAGCGTGGAAAAACTGTTTTTT,CASSFGSGSVEKLFF
15,TRBV7-3,TRBD1,.,TRBJ2-2,TGTGCCAGCAGCTTAGGGGACAGGGTCTTCGGGGAGCTGTTTTTT,CASSLGDRVFGELFF